This T cell receptor beta chain is drawn from a study of CD8 T cells in ankylosing spondylitis. Study observations and caveats: Seemingly distinctive of ankylosing spondylitis blood was a TCR beta motif formed by eight highly homologous variants. Earlier work had already found some motif variants in reactive arthritis synovial fluid and blood.

One entry per CDR3 protein, called by TCRdb with MiXCR from the 5' RACE reads. The sample has 750,000 to 850,000 distinct CDR3 sequences, about 12% seen once; the top ten hold 0.51%. This clonotype was picked up a small number of times. As yet, its antigen is unknown. Material: blood, either unsorted or a sorted T cell fraction (not recorded which). The receptor comes from a male donor with ankylosing spondylitis.

CDR3 DNA sequence: TGCGCCAGCAGCTTGGATCGCAGGGCTAACTATGGCTACACCTTC. Translation gives CASSLDRRANYGYTF. The chain joins TRBV5-1 to TRBJ1-2; tentative D call: TRBD1 (5 bases). Germline CDR1 is SGHRS and CDR2 is YFSETQ. This CDR3 contains 15 residues. V dropped 0 bases and J dropped 0 bases, with 9 bases sitting between them.